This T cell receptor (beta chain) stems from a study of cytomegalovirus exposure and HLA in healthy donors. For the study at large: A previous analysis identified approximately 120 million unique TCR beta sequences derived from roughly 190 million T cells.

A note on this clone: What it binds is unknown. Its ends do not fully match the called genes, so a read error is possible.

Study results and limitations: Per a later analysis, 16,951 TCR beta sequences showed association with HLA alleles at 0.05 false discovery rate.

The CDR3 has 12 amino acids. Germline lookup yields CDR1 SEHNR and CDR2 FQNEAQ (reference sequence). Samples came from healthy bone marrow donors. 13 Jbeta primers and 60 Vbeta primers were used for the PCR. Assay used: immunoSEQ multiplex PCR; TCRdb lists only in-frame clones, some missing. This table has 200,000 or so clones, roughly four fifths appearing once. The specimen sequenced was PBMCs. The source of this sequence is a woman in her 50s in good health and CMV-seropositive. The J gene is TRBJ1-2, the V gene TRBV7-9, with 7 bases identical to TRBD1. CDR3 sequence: CSSSWDSYGYTF. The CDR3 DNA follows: TGTTCCAGCAGCTGGGACAGCTATGGCTACACCTTC.